These T cell receptor beta chains were read from a single sample in a study of cytomegalovirus exposure and HLA in healthy donors. Profiled with immunoSEQ multiplex PCR; TCRdb holds only in-frame clones, not every one. The data contain fewer than 150,000 clones, about 90% of them seen just once; the ten biggest clones take up 1.4% to 1.5%. Sequenced sample: PBMCs. The receptors here all came from a man aged 25 to 40 in good health and CMV-seronegative. The conserved cysteine and the conserved F or W are not part of the CDR3 here.

>TRBV5-6|TRBJ2-3
ASSLAGKPFTDTQY
>TRBV7-8|TRBJ2-7
ASSISGSSYEQY
>TRBV11-2|TRBJ2-1
ASSFTSGTDEQF
>TRBV7-2|TRBJ1-3
ASSLIRDSLYGNTIY
>TRBV6-6|TRBJ1-5
ASSTRQGDQPQH
>TRBV9|TRBJ1-4
ASSPRPDRVEKLF
>TRBV7-2|TRBJ2-5
ASSLAAGSLGQETQY
>TRBV5-4|TRBJ2-5
ASSLVVGETQY
>TRBV7-2|TRBJ2-5
ASSFWGEAETQY
>TRBV7-2|TRBJ2-3
ASSSDRASADTQY
>TRBV19|TRBJ2-1
ATTPGRAPTNEQF
>TRBV5-6|TRBJ1-1
ASSSRVGGYTEAF
>TRBV15|TRBJ1-6
ATDDSPRSYNSPLH
>TRBV18|TRBJ2-1
ASSKQVNSYNEQF
>TRBV18|TRBJ2-2
ASSPSRGSGELF
>TRBV27|TRBJ2-2
ASSPQGAKYNTGELF
>TRBV11-3|TRBJ1-3
ASSKGGQNSGNTIY
>TRBV29-1|TRBJ1-2
SVRTGDGYT
>TRBV29-1|TRBJ1-4
SVLSDRVDEKLF
>TRBV6-5|TRBJ1-1
ASSPGPLAEAF
>TRBV5-4|TRBJ1-3
ASSWDMNSGNTIY
>TRBV9|TRBJ2-3
ASSVGSDRGTQY
>TRBV30|TRBJ2-7
AWSPGQGLYEQY
>TRBV9|TRBJ1-1
ASSVDPTGTRTEAF
>TRBV5-1|TRBJ2-3
ASSSGTSASTDTQY
>TRBV7-9|TRBJ2-7
ASSYGTAKDYEQY
>TRBV30|TRBJ1-2
AWSAPIAGGNGYT
>TRBV21-1|TRBJ1-2
ASSLRGKVYGYT
>TRBV7-9|TRBJ2-3
ASSLDIRSRRADTQY
>TRBV5-1|TRBJ1-1
ASSLQGISTEAF
>TRBV6-5|TRBJ1-2
ASSSLQIYGYT
>TRBV5-1|TRBJ2-5
ASSLYQGSQETQY
>TRBV27|TRBJ2-5
ASSFKFPGTEETQY
>TRBV28|TRBJ1-1
ASSLRGPTEAF
>TRBV5-1|TRBJ2-2
ASTPGVNTGELF
>TRBV14|TRBJ1-4
ASSLRAGGRGEKLF
>TRBV6-1|TRBJ2-7
ASSVSSESFYEQY
>TRBV5-1|TRBJ1-3
ASSSMGASGNTIY
>TRBV19|TRBJ2-7
ASSIGTGAYEQY
>TRBV30|TRBJ1-2
AYPQIQGADYGYT
>TRBV5-1|TRBJ1-2
ASSLTAAGDRGYT
>TRBV9|TRBJ2-2
ASSVQNTGELF
>TRBV9|TRBJ1-2
ASSAPPGMTNYGYT
>TRBV6-5|TRBJ2-7
ATRGVASSYEQY
>TRBV7-2|TRBJ2-5
ASSRGVRREETQY
>TRBV5-1|TRBJ2-1
ASSASGIEQF
>TRBV6-6|TRBJ2-7
ASSYSGTGGYEQY
>TRBV5-1|TRBJ1-1
ASSPGQGAWTEAF